Listed below are T cell receptor beta chains from one sample, sequenced in a study of post-analysis software for immune sequencing data. TCRdb re-derived calls from the PCR reads in MiXCR, one entry per CDR3 protein. The sample lists hundreds of thousands of distinct CDR3 sequences; 44% were seen once. Sequencing input: blood. These TCRs come from a girl between 10 and 17 years old with multiple sclerosis. CDR3s leave out the opening cysteine and the closing phenylalanine or tryptophan. Fields, in order: clone size, V gene, J gene, CDR3 protein. Rows give clone size only sometimes, using once, few, many, or a class for an expanded clone.

size: -
V: TRBV7-3
J: TRBJ2-1
CDR3: ASSTMGGLYNEQF

size: -
V: TRBV7-9
J: TRBJ1-1
CDR3: ASTGSGNEAF

size: -
V: TRBV20-1
J: TRBJ2-3
CDR3: SARGGGGTDTQY

size: -
V: TRBV10-2
J: TRBJ2-3
CDR3: ATFGPRRVTDTQY

size: few
V: TRBV6-2/TRBV6-3
J: TRBJ2-5
CDR3: ASSATPGWETQY

size: -
V: TRBV7-2
J: TRBJ2-3
CDR3: ASSSGAGVLDTQY

size: -
V: TRBV7-9
J: TRBJ2-1
CDR3: ASSLAGPLQF

size: few
V: TRBV20-1
J: TRBJ1-1
CDR3: SARANRGHTEAF

size: few
V: TRBV6-6
J: TRBJ1-2
CDR3: ASSYGVNYGYT

size: few
V: TRBV12-3/TRBV12-4
J: TRBJ1-5
CDR3: ASSSGRENQPQH

size: -
V: TRBV7-6
J: TRBJ2-3
CDR3: ASSLVREKGDTQY

size: -
V: TRBV11-2
J: TRBJ2-1
CDR3: ASSPRTSGYNEQF

size: few
V: TRBV3-1
J: TRBJ2-3
CDR3: ASSQDLDTQY

size: -
V: TRBV5-1
J: -
CDR3: ASSLANVHRGEETQY

size: -
V: TRBV4-1
J: TRBJ2-1
CDR3: ASSQSIAGWSEDEQF

size: -
V: TRBV29-1
J: TRBJ1-1
CDR3: SVYRGTEAF

size: few
V: TRBV9
J: TRBJ2-5
CDR3: ASSARLAGIPPSQETQY

size: -
V: TRBV20-1
J: TRBJ2-7
CDR3: SARDVSGGFYEQY

size: -
V: TRBV12-3/TRBV12-4
J: TRBJ2-1
CDR3: ASGEAGLMGNEQF

size: few
V: TRBV12-3/TRBV12-4
J: TRBJ1-2
CDR3: AGTPDRVEGYT

size: few
V: TRBV28
J: TRBJ2-5
CDR3: ASRPTTGIQETQY

size: -
V: TRBV29-1
J: TRBJ2-5
CDR3: SVLTRETQY

size: -
V: TRBV10-3
J: TRBJ1-2
CDR3: AISEQGLGYGYT

size: -
V: TRBV20-1
J: TRBJ2-5
CDR3: SAREQGWGETQY

size: few
V: TRBV7-6
J: TRBJ2-4
CDR3: ASSLGQGLGEQY

size: few
V: TRBV6-5
J: TRBJ2-5
CDR3: ASGDRLRSWEQY

size: -
V: TRBV20-1
J: TRBJ2-3
CDR3: SARGLAGSGTDTQY

size: -
V: TRBV7-9
J: TRBJ2-5
CDR3: ASTSTGSQETQY

size: -
V: TRBV12-3/TRBV12-4
J: TRBJ2-1
CDR3: ASSPRPGHEQF

size: -
V: TRBV13
J: TRBJ1-4
CDR3: ASSLQGWANEKLF

size: -
V: TRBV5-5
J: TRBJ2-3
CDR3: ASSPRRGTAERDTQY

size: -
V: TRBV20-1
J: TRBJ2-1
CDR3: SAREGTAYNGQF

size: -
V: TRBV7-8
J: -
CDR3: ASSYRAPREQY

size: few
V: TRBV6-5
J: TRBJ1-1
CDR3: ASSYSSTGGYSNTEAF

size: -
V: TRBV10-3
J: -
CDR3: AISVRGEQY

size: few
V: TRBV6-6
J: TRBJ2-1
CDR3: ASSYSSGSINEQF

size: -
V: TRBV9
J: TRBJ2-1
CDR3: ASSLQIAGGPYEQF

size: -
V: TRBV7-6
J: TRBJ2-3
CDR3: ASSLVFRESTDTQY

size: -
V: TRBV29-1
J: TRBJ2-7
CDR3: SVDDSSYEQY

size: -
V: TRBV12-3/TRBV12-4
J: TRBJ2-3
CDR3: ASRDTRGYYSADTQY

size: once
V: TRBV20-1
J: TRBJ2-7
CDR3: SAGRTVYEQY